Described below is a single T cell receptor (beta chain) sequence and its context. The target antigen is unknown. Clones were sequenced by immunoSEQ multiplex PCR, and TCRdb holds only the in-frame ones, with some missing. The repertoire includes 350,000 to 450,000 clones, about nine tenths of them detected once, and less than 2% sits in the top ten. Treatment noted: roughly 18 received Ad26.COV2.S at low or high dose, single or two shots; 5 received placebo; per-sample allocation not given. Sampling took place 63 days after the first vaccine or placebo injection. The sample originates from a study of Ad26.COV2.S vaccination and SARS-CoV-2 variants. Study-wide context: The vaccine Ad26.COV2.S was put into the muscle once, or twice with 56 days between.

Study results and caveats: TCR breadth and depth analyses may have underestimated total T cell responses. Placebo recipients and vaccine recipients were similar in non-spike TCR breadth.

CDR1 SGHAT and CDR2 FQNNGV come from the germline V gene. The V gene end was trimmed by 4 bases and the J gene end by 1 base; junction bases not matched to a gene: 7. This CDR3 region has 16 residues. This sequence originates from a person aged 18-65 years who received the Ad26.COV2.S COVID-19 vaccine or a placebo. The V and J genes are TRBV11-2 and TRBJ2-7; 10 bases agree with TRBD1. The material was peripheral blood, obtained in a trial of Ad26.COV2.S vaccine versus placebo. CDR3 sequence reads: CASSSHRQGASYEQYF. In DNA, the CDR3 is TGTGCCAGCAGCTCCCACCGACAGGGGGCGTCCTACGAGCAGTACTTC.